One sample yielded the 2 T cell receptor beta chains listed below, sequenced in a study of cytomegalovirus exposure and HLA in healthy donors. The PCR was carried out with 60 Vbeta primers and 13 Jbeta primers. TCRdb's copy holds only in-frame clones and misses some; the assay was immunoSEQ multiplex PCR. The sample has under 300,000 clones, 70% to 90% seen once. Material for sequencing was PBMCs. The receptor set was obtained from a woman aged 55-69 years in good health and CMV-seropositive.

For this clone: The junction departs from the called germline gene at one end, perhaps through a read error. This chain uses TRBV7-9 with TRBJ2-5; TRBD2 might be the D (6 bases). Germline CDR1 SEHNR, CDR2 FQNEAQ (reference sequence). The CDR3 is 14 amino acids. As DNA, the CDR3 is TGTTCCAGCAGCTTAGGTTCGGGAGTGGAGACCCAGTACTTC. Amino acids: CSSSLGSGVETQYF.

The chain employs TRBV2 and TRBJ2-5; no definite D call. CDR3 size: 13 residues. CDR1 is SNHLY, CDR2 FYNNEI, per germline. V dropped 1 base and J dropped 11 bases, with 14 bases sitting between them. CDR3 sequence: CASSEGRVWQQYF. The CDR3 DNA is TGTGCCAGCAGTGAAGGCCGGGTTTGGCAGCAGTACTTC.